The entry below describes one T cell receptor (beta chain). What it binds is unknown. This record belongs to a study of T cells in Graves' hyperthyroidism and ophthalmopathy. Study-level findings and limits: Blood samples included most of the expanded thyroid clonotypes exceeding 0.001. Classification by a 13 V-J model distinguished ophthalmopathy from stable hyperthyroidism.

The source material, RNA transcripts, was used to amplify TCR beta CDR3 regions. The HTBI primer set was used in a first-round RT-PCR of the TCR CDR3. MiXCR, run by TCRdb on the multiplex PCR reads, gives a single entry per CDR3 protein. The sample lists roughly 500,000 distinct CDR3 sequences, around 43% occurring once. Uncontrolled infection, other autoimmune disease, pregnancy or lactation led to exclusion. The diagnoses drew upon clinical symptoms, serum thyroxine and TRAb, thyroid ultrasound and orbital computed tomography. Germline loops: CDR1 GTSNPN, CDR2 SVGIG (reference sequence). This CDR3 comprises 14 residues. J lost 3 bases, V lost 2 bases, and 4 bases had no gene match.

The V call is TRBV30, the J call TRBJ1-5, with TRBD1 identical over 7 bases. The source is an adult woman with Graves' disease, either hyperthyroidism or ophthalmopathy (not recorded which). Sample: peripheral blood or thyroid tissue (not recorded which). DNA of the CDR3: TGTGCCTGGAGTACAGGGGACTTCAATCAGCCCCAGCATTTT. Translating it yields CAWSTGDFNQPQHF.